This is a list of T cell receptor beta chains from one sample in a study of Ad26.COV2.S vaccination and SARS-CoV-2 variants. Here immunoSEQ multiplex PCR was the method, and the copy in TCRdb shows in-frame clones only, minus some. This sample yields roughly 390,000 clones, of which more than 85% are seen a single time; under 4% belongs to the top ten. The input for sequencing was peripheral blood, taken in a trial of Ad26.COV2.S vaccine versus placebo. These receptors originate from a person between 18 and 60 years old who received the Ad26.COV2.S COVID-19 vaccine or a placebo. Each CDR3 is given with its conserved first and last residue. D genes are given only for firm matches. Rows give clone size only sometimes, using once, few, many, or a class for an expanded clone.

v_call	j_call	clone_size	d_call	cdr3_nt	cdr3_aa
TRBV19	TRBJ1-1	.	.	TGTGCCAGTAGTAGCCCATCGACGCTCCTACGGACTGAAGCTTTCTTT	CASSSPSTLLRTEAFF
TRBV7-2	TRBJ2-3	.	TRBD1	TGTGCCAGCAGCCCTCGCCCGACATGGACAGGGGCCACAGATACGCAGTATTTT	CASSPRPTWTGATDTQYF
TRBV7-9	TRBJ1-2	.	.	TGTGCCAGCAGCTTAAGCACGGCCTTAGGCGGCTACACCTTC	CASSLSTALGGYTF
TRBV4-1	TRBJ2-3	few	TRBD1	TGCGCCAGCAGCCAAGATAGGGGAAGTCGGGGACAGGGGGTCCCAGATACGCAGTATTTT	CASSQDRGSRGQGVPDTQYF
TRBV6-6	TRBJ2-4	.	.	TGTGCCAGCAGTTATTCGGGGGAAGCCAAAAACATTCAGTACTTC	CASSYSGEAKNIQYF
TRBV6-5	TRBJ1-6	.	.	TGTGCCAGCAGTCGGGAAAGTAATTCACCCCTCCACTTT	CASSRESNSPLHF
TRBV7-9	TRBJ1-6	.	.	TGTGCCAGCAGCTTTGGCGATTCACCCCTCCACTTT	CASSFGDSPLHF
TRBV18	TRBJ1-2	.	TRBD1	TGTGCCAGCTCACCATCGGCAGGGGGCTTTTATGGCTACACCTTC	CASSPSAGGFYGYTF
TRBV18	TRBJ1-3	.	TRBD1	TGTGCCAGCTCATTGGACAGGGGGAATTCAGGAAACACCATATATTTT	CASSLDRGNSGNTIYF
TRBV19	TRBJ2-1	.	TRBD1	TGTGCCAGTAGTGTGACAGGGGGCCAAGAGCAGTTCTTC	CASSVTGGQEQFF